Shown below are 5 T cell receptor beta chains from a single sample sequenced in a study of vaccination and CD4 T cells after COVID-19. These TCRs' antigens remain unknown. Specified treatment: 10-day PBMC culture with coronavirus spike peptide pools or control peptides (ViraFEST assay). Cultured CD4+ T-cell DNA underwent Oncomine TCR Beta short-read sequencing. TCRdb independently ran MiXCR on the PCR reads; one entry per CDR3 protein. The data show roughly 20,000 distinct CDR3 sequences, with over 75% seen just once and about 16% held by the top ten. The sample here was CD4+ T cells from blood, cultured in vitro, taken after SARS-CoV-2 vaccination. The receptors shown here come from a human donor who received a COVID-19 vaccine.

CDR3 sequence reads: CSARLEEGAYGYTF. The CDR3 DNA sequence: TGCAGTGCTAGGCTGGAAGAGGGGGCCTATGGCTACACCTTC. The V gene is TRBV20-1, the J gene TRBJ1-2; 7 nucleotides align to TRBD1. This CDR3 is 14 amino acids long. V gave up 3 bases and J gave up 4 bases; unmatched junction bases: 8. CDR1 and CDR2 from the germline V gene are DFQATT and SNEGSKA (reference sequence).

The rearrangement uses TRBV20-1 and TRBJ1-4; no definite D call. V dropped 1 base and J dropped 1 base, with 16 bases sitting between them. This CDR3 comprises 17 residues. Germline V gene data show CDR1 as DFQATT and CDR2 as SNEGSKA (reference sequence). CDR3 loop: CSARGWSRGQTNEKLFF. The CDR3 DNA reads as TGCAGTGCTAGAGGGTGGTCTCGTGGGCAAACTAATGAAAAACTGTTTTTT.

This clonotype showed up just once. The chain carries TRBV6-5 and TRBJ1-1; a possible D gene is TRBD1 (5 bases). V was shortened by 0 bases and J by 4 bases, with 12 bases between the two germline ends. CDR3 length: 15 amino acids. In germline, CDR1 is MNHEY, CDR2 SVGAGI. The CDR3 nucleotides are TGTGCCAGCAGTTACTCCGCGACACAGGTCACTGAAGCTTTCTTT. As protein: CASSYSATQVTEAFF.

This chain links TRBV18 with TRBJ2-3, with D unclear. V lost 1 base to trimming and J lost 4 bases, with 15 bases between them. This CDR3 spans 16 amino acids. Germline assignment: CDR1 KGHSH and CDR2 LQKENI. CDR3: CASSPRTARGADTQYF. The DNA of the CDR3 is TGTGCCAGCTCACCACGGACCGCACGAGGCGCAGATACGCAGTATTTT. Looking up the rest from reference TRBV18 and TRBJ2-3 gives the full variable domain: NAGVMQNPRHLVRRRGQEARLRCSPMKGHSHVYWYRQLPEEGLKFMVYLQKENIIDESGMPKERFSAEFPKEGPSILRIQQVVRGDSAAYFCASSPRTARGADTQYFGPGTRLTVL.

The chain is built from TRBV2 and TRBJ1-5; a possible D gene is TRBD1 (5 bases). This CDR3 has 16 residues. Per the germline V gene, CDR1 is SNHLY and CDR2 is FYNNEI. V was trimmed by 1 base and J by 1 base, leaving 11 bases between them. In DNA, the CDR3 is TGTGCCAGCAGTGAAGTTGGGGGGTTAAGCAATCAGCCCCAGCATTTT. Amino acids: CASSEVGGLSNQPQHF.